A selection of T cell receptor beta chains follows, all from one sample in a study of shared clonotypes between healthy human individuals. Assay: immunoSEQ multiplex PCR; the TCRdb copy retains only in-frame clones and omits some. The sample shows 2 million to 3 million clones, under 95% of them seen only once. Sequencing was done on a sample of naive CD4+ T cells from PBMCs. These receptors were collected from a man between 18 and 29 years old in good health. Some clones in this sample may be carry-over from other donors' samples. CDR3s include the opening cysteine and the closing phenylalanine or tryptophan. A D gene is named only where the DNA matches it firmly. Where a row states a size, it is once, few, many or the class of an expanded clone; other rows omit it.

v_call: TRBV5-4
j_call: TRBJ2-7
clone_size: -
d_call: -
cdr3_aa: CATHRQSTYEQYF
cdr3_nt: TGTGCCACCCATAGACAGAGCACCTACGAGCAGTACTTC

v_call: TRBV12-5
j_call: TRBJ2-3
clone_size: once
d_call: TRBD2
cdr3_aa: CASGLVRSGVLDTQYF
cdr3_nt: TGTGCTAGTGGTTTGGTACGCAGCGGGGTATTAGATACGCAGTATTTT

v_call: TRBV28
j_call: TRBJ2-1
clone_size: -
d_call: -
cdr3_aa: CASSFRPGKDNEQFF
cdr3_nt: TGTGCCAGCAGTTTTCGGCCAGGGAAGGACAATGAGCAGTTCTTC

v_call: TRBV2
j_call: TRBJ1-4
clone_size: -
d_call: -
cdr3_aa: CASRRGGANEKLFF
cdr3_nt: TGTGCCAGTCGACGAGGAGGGGCTAATGAAAAACTGTTTTTT

v_call: TRBV5-1
j_call: TRBJ2-2
clone_size: -
d_call: TRBD1
cdr3_aa: CASSPGDRESGELFF
cdr3_nt: TGCGCCAGCAGCCCCGGAGACAGGGAGAGCGGGGAGCTGTTTTTT

v_call: TRBV6-5
j_call: TRBJ2-1
clone_size: -
d_call: TRBD2
cdr3_aa: CASRKPGLARGEQFF
cdr3_nt: TGTGCCAGCAGGAAACCGGGACTAGCTCGAGGGGAGCAGTTCTTC

v_call: TRBV30
j_call: TRBJ1-2
clone_size: -
d_call: TRBD1
cdr3_aa: CAWDRGRVSGYTF
cdr3_nt: TGTGCCTGGGACAGGGGGCGGGTGTCTGGCTACACCTTC

v_call: TRBV7-9
j_call: TRBJ2-3
clone_size: -
d_call: -
cdr3_aa: CASSEMADNTDTQYF
cdr3_nt: TGTGCCAGCAGCGAGATGGCGGATAACACAGATACGCAGTATTTT

v_call: TRBV5-5
j_call: TRBJ1-1
clone_size: -
d_call: -
cdr3_aa: CASRTTGNTEAFF
cdr3_nt: TGTGCCAGCAGAACCACAGGGAACACTGAAGCTTTCTTT

v_call: TRBV19
j_call: TRBJ1-1
clone_size: -
d_call: -
cdr3_aa: CASSIRAAPRDTEAFF
cdr3_nt: TGTGCCAGTAGTATAAGGGCGGCACCTAGGGACACTGAAGCTTTCTTT

v_call: TRBV29-1
j_call: TRBJ2-7
clone_size: -
d_call: TRBD2
cdr3_aa: CSARAGADEQYF
cdr3_nt: TGCAGCGCTCGAGCGGGAGCGGACGAGCAGTACTTC

v_call: TRBV27
j_call: TRBJ2-1
clone_size: -
d_call: -
cdr3_aa: CASSTSGTEQFF
cdr3_nt: TGTGCCAGCAGTACGTCCGGGACTGAGCAGTTCTTC

v_call: TRBV30
j_call: TRBJ1-5
clone_size: -
d_call: -
cdr3_aa: CAWSVLGDRNQPQHF
cdr3_nt: TGTGCCTGGAGTGTACTTGGGGACCGCAATCAGCCCCAGCATTTT

v_call: TRBV2
j_call: TRBJ2-3
clone_size: -
d_call: -
cdr3_aa: CASSEALADTQYF
cdr3_nt: TGTGCCAGCAGTGAAGCGCTAGCGGATACGCAGTATTTT

v_call: TRBV11-2
j_call: TRBJ1-1
clone_size: -
d_call: -
cdr3_aa: CASSLVGIVRNTEAFF
cdr3_nt: TGTGCCAGCAGCTTAGTTGGGATAGTCAGGAACACTGAAGCTTTCTTT

v_call: TRBV5-1
j_call: TRBJ2-7
clone_size: -
d_call: -
cdr3_aa: CASSGREDYRASSYEQYF
cdr3_nt: TGCGCCAGCAGCGGTCGAGAAGATTACAGGGCGAGCTCCTACGAGCAGTACTTC

v_call: TRBV5-1
j_call: TRBJ1-4
clone_size: -
d_call: -
cdr3_aa: CASSFRQLNEKLFF
cdr3_nt: TGCGCCAGCAGCTTTAGACAGCTTAATGAAAAACTGTTTTTT

v_call: TRBV7-2
j_call: TRBJ2-1
clone_size: -
d_call: -
cdr3_aa: CASSPRGGTHNEQFF
cdr3_nt: TGTGCCAGCAGCCCGAGGGGTGGTACACACAATGAGCAGTTCTTC

v_call: TRBV5-1
j_call: TRBJ1-6
clone_size: -
d_call: -
cdr3_aa: CASSSNGSPSYNSPLHF
cdr3_nt: TGCGCCAGCAGCTCGAACGGGTCGCCCTCCTATAATTCACCCCTCCACTTT

v_call: TRBV7-9
j_call: TRBJ1-1
clone_size: -
d_call: -
cdr3_aa: CASSPGARFKMNTEAFF
cdr3_nt: TGTGCCAGCAGCCCCGGAGCCAGGTTCAAAATGAACACTGAAGCTTTCTTT

v_call: TRBV5-1
j_call: TRBJ1-4
clone_size: -
d_call: -
cdr3_aa: CASSFYAGTLAARNEKLFF
cdr3_nt: TGCGCCAGCAGCTTTTATGCCGGGACGTTGGCTGCCCGGAATGAAAAACTGTTTTTT

v_call: TRBV28
j_call: TRBJ1-2
clone_size: -
d_call: TRBD1
cdr3_aa: CASSPSDRENYGYTF
cdr3_nt: TGTGCCAGCAGCCCTTCGGACAGGGAGAACTATGGCTACACCTTC

v_call: TRBV10-1
j_call: TRBJ2-7
clone_size: -
d_call: TRBD2
cdr3_aa: CASSESKRTSGRPHEQYF
cdr3_nt: TGCGCCAGCAGTGAAAGTAAGAGGACTAGCGGGAGGCCTCACGAGCAGTACTTC

v_call: TRBV7-9
j_call: TRBJ2-3
clone_size: -
d_call: -
cdr3_aa: CASSSRQATNTDTQYF
cdr3_nt: TGTGCCAGCAGCTCGCGACAGGCGACAAACACAGATACGCAGTATTTT

v_call: TRBV28
j_call: TRBJ1-1
clone_size: -
d_call: -
cdr3_aa: CASSSTGGPRLEAFF
cdr3_nt: TGTGCCAGCAGTTCCACAGGAGGGCCGCGTCTTGAAGCTTTCTTT

v_call: TRBV18
j_call: TRBJ1-1
clone_size: -
d_call: TRBD1
cdr3_aa: CASSPAGGAGMNTEAFF
cdr3_nt: TGTGCCAGCTCACCAGCAGGGGGCGCAGGTATGAACACTGAAGCTTTCTTT

v_call: TRBV6-6
j_call: TRBJ1-3
clone_size: -
d_call: -
cdr3_aa: CASRDRASGNTIYF
cdr3_nt: TGTGCCAGCAGGGACCGGGCCTCTGGAAACACCATATATTTT

v_call: TRBV11-2
j_call: TRBJ2-1
clone_size: -
d_call: TRBD1
cdr3_aa: CASGGQHNEQFF
cdr3_nt: TGTGCCAGCGGGGGACAGCACAATGAGCAGTTCTTC

v_call: TRBV6-1
j_call: TRBJ2-5
clone_size: once
d_call: TRBD2
cdr3_aa: CASSEALAGWETQYF
cdr3_nt: TGTGCCAGCAGTGAAGCCCTAGCGGGGTGGGAGACCCAGTACTTC

v_call: TRBV11-2
j_call: TRBJ1-1
clone_size: -
d_call: -
cdr3_aa: CASSTPTVSAFF
cdr3_nt: TGTGCCAGCAGCACGCCGACAGTTTCAGCTTTCTTT

v_call: TRBV7-3
j_call: TRBJ2-3
clone_size: once
d_call: TRBD2
cdr3_aa: CASSPQTSGSADTQYF
cdr3_nt: TGTGCCAGCAGCCCACAGACTAGCGGGAGCGCAGATACGCAGTATTTT

v_call: TRBV9
j_call: TRBJ2-3
clone_size: -
d_call: -
cdr3_aa: CASSSRRLSTDTQYF
cdr3_nt: TGTGCCAGCAGCTCCCGCAGGTTAAGCACAGATACGCAGTATTTT

v_call: TRBV4-1
j_call: TRBJ1-4
clone_size: -
d_call: -
cdr3_aa: CASSQERYRRDEKLFF
cdr3_nt: TGCGCCAGCAGCCAAGAAAGGTACCGAAGGGATGAAAAACTGTTTTTT

v_call: TRBV6-5
j_call: TRBJ1-2
clone_size: -
d_call: TRBD1
cdr3_aa: CASSYTPGQADNGYTF
cdr3_nt: TGTGCCAGCAGTTACACACCGGGACAGGCAGATAATGGCTACACCTTC

v_call: TRBV7-2
j_call: TRBJ2-7
clone_size: -
d_call: TRBD1
cdr3_aa: CASSADRGPSYEQYF
cdr3_nt: TGTGCCAGCAGCGCAGACAGGGGGCCGTCGTACGAGCAGTACTTC

v_call: TRBV5-1
j_call: TRBJ2-1
clone_size: -
d_call: TRBD2
cdr3_aa: CASSWGLEGEQFF
cdr3_nt: TGCGCCAGCAGCTGGGGACTAGAAGGTGAGCAGTTCTTC

v_call: TRBV4-1
j_call: TRBJ1-1
clone_size: -
d_call: -
cdr3_aa: CASSYTDRGRINTEAFF
cdr3_nt: TGCGCCAGCAGCTACACCGACCGGGGGCGAATTAACACTGAAGCTTTCTTT

v_call: TRBV28
j_call: TRBJ1-1
clone_size: once
d_call: -
cdr3_aa: CASSSPPGGGDTEAFF
cdr3_nt: TGTGCCAGCAGCTCTCCTCCTGGAGGGGGGGACACTGAAGCTTTCTTT

v_call: TRBV27
j_call: TRBJ2-5
clone_size: -
d_call: -
cdr3_aa: CASSPRGETQYF
cdr3_nt: TGTGCCAGCAGTCCCCGGGGGGAGACCCAGTACTTC

v_call: TRBV19
j_call: TRBJ1-5
clone_size: -
d_call: -
cdr3_aa: CASMSGGAGNQPQHF
cdr3_nt: TGTGCCAGCATGAGTGGTGGGGCAGGGAATCAGCCCCAGCATTTT

v_call: TRBV7-3
j_call: TRBJ2-1
clone_size: -
d_call: -
cdr3_aa: CASSRIGDGNNEQFF
cdr3_nt: TGTGCCAGCAGCCGGATAGGGGACGGGAACAATGAGCAGTTCTTC

v_call: TRBV28
j_call: TRBJ1-2
clone_size: -
d_call: TRBD1
cdr3_aa: CASAYRDRGRGYTF
cdr3_nt: TGTGCCAGCGCCTACCGGGACAGGGGACGTGGCTACACCTTC

v_call: TRBV10-3
j_call: TRBJ2-1
clone_size: -
d_call: -
cdr3_aa: CAISQDFRREQFF
cdr3_nt: TGTGCCATCAGTCAGGACTTCCGACGGGAGCAGTTCTTC

v_call: TRBV10-2
j_call: TRBJ2-5
clone_size: -
d_call: TRBD2
cdr3_aa: CASSFLAAETQYF
cdr3_nt: TGCGCCAGCAGTTTCCTAGCGGCAGAGACCCAGTACTTC

v_call: TRBV2
j_call: TRBJ2-7
clone_size: -
d_call: TRBD2
cdr3_aa: CASMLAGGTYEQYF
cdr3_nt: TGTGCCAGCATGCTAGCGGGAGGCACCTACGAGCAGTACTTC

v_call: TRBV28
j_call: TRBJ2-6
clone_size: -
d_call: -
cdr3_aa: CASSLASAGANVLTF
cdr3_nt: TGTGCCAGCAGTTTAGCGTCGGCTGGGGCCAACGTCCTGACTTTC

v_call: TRBV7-9
j_call: TRBJ1-1
clone_size: few
d_call: TRBD1
cdr3_aa: CASSSGTGSMTEAFF
cdr3_nt: TGTGCCAGCAGCTCCGGGACAGGGTCTATGACTGAAGCTTTCTTT

v_call: TRBV18
j_call: TRBJ2-1
clone_size: -
d_call: TRBD1
cdr3_aa: CASSPIDRGLYSQYEQFF
cdr3_nt: TGTGCCAGCTCACCTATAGACAGGGGGTTATATTCCCAATATGAGCAGTTCTTC

v_call: TRBV15
j_call: TRBJ1-1
clone_size: -
d_call: -
cdr3_aa: CATSSWDGLNTEAFF
cdr3_nt: TGTGCCACCAGCAGTTGGGACGGCTTGAACACTGAAGCTTTCTTT

v_call: TRBV7-2
j_call: TRBJ2-3
clone_size: -
d_call: TRBD2
cdr3_aa: CASSLILAGGPWRGDTQYF
cdr3_nt: TGTGCCAGCAGCTTAATCCTAGCGGGAGGGCCGTGGCGAGGAGATACGCAGTATTTT

v_call: TRBV19
j_call: TRBJ1-5
clone_size: -
d_call: -
cdr3_aa: CASNSAPNQPQHF
cdr3_nt: TGTGCCAGTAATTCGGCGCCCAATCAGCCCCAGCATTTT

v_call: TRBV28
j_call: TRBJ2-7
clone_size: -
d_call: -
cdr3_aa: CASSPLSPNSYERYF
cdr3_nt: TGTGCCAGCAGTCCACTCTCCCCGAACTCCTACGAGCGGTACTTC